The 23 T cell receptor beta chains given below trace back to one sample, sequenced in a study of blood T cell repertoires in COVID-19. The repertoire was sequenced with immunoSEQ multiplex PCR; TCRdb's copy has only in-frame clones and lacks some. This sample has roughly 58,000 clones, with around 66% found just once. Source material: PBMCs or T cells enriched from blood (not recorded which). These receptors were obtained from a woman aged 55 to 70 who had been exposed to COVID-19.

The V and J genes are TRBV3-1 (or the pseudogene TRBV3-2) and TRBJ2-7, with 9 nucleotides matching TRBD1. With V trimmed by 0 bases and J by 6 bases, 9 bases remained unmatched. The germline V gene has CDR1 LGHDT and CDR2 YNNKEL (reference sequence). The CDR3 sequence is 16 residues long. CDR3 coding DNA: TGTGCCAGCAGCCAAGAAACCCGGGACAGGGCGTCCGAGCAGTACTTC. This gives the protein CASSQETRDRASEQYF.

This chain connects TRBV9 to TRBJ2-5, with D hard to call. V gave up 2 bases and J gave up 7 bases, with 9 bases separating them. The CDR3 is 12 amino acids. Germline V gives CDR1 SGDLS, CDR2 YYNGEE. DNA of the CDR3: TGTGCCAGCAGCGTGTCCTTCGGGACCCAGTACTTC. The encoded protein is CASSVSFGTQYF.

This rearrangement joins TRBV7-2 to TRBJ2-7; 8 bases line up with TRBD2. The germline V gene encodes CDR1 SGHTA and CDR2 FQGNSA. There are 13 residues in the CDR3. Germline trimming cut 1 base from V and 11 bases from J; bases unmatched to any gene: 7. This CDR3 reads CASSLETSGAKYF. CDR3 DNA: TGTGCCAGCAGCTTAGAAACTAGCGGCGCCAAGTACTTC. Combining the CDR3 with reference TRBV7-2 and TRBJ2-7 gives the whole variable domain GAGVSQSPSNKVTEKGKDVELRCDPISGHTALYWYRQSLGQGLEFLIYFQGNSAPDKSGLPSDRFSAERTGGSVSTLTIQRTQQEDSAVYLCASSLETSGAKYFGPGTRLTVT.

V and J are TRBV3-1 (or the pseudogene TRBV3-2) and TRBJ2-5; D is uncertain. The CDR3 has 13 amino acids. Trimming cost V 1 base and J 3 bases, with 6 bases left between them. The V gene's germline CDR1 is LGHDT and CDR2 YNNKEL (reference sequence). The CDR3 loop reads CASSQGHEETQYF. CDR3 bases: TGTGCCAGCAGCCAAGGACATGAAGAGACCCAGTACTTC.

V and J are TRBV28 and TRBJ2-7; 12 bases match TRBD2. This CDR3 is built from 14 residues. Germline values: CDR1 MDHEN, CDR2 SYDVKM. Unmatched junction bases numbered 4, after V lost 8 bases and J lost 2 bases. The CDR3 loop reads CASRLAGGPYEQYF. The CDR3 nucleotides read TGTGCCAGCCGTCTAGCGGGAGGGCCCTACGAGCAGTACTTC. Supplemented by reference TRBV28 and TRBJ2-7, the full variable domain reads DVKVTQSSRYLVKRTGEKVFLECVQDMDHENMFWYRQDPGLGLRLIYFSYDVKMKEKGDIPEGYSVSREKKERFSLILESASTNQTSMYLCASRLAGGPYEQYFGPGTRLTVT.

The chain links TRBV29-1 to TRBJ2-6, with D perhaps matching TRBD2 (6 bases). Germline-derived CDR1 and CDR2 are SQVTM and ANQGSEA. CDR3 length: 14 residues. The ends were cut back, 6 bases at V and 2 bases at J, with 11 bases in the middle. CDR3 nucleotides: TGCAGCGTGCTGGGGGGAACTGGGGCCAACGTCCTGACTTTC. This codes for CSVLGGTGANVLTF.

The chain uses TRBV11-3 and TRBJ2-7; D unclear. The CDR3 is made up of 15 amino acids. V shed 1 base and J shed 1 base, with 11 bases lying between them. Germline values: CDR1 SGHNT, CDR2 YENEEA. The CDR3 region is CASSLGSTESYEQYF. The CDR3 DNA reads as TGTGCCAGCAGCTTAGGCTCGACTGAATCCTACGAGCAGTACTTC.

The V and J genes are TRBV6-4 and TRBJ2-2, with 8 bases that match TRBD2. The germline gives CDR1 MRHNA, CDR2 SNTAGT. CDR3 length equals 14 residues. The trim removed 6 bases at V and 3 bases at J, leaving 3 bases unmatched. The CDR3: CASSPGGDTGELFF. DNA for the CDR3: TGTGCCAGCAGCCCCGGGGGGGACACCGGGGAGCTGTTTTTT.

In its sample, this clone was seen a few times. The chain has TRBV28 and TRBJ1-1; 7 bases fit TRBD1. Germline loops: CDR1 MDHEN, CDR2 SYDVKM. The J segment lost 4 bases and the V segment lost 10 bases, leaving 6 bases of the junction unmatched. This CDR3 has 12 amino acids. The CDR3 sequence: CAIKTGPTEAFF. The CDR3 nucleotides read TGTGCCATCAAGACAGGGCCCACTGAAGCTTTCTTT.

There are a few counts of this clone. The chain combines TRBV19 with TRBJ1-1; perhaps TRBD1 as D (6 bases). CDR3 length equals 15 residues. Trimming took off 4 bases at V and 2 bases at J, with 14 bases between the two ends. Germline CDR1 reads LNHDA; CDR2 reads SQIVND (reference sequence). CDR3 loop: CASSTPGHRNTEAFF. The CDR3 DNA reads TGTGCCAGTAGTACCCCGGGACACAGAAACACTGAAGCTTTCTTT.

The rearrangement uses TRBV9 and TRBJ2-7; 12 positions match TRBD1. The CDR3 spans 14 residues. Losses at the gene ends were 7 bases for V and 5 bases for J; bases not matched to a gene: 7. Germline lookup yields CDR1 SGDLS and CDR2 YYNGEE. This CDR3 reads CASSRGQGAHEQYF. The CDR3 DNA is TGTGCCAGCTCCCGGGGACAGGGGGCCCACGAGCAGTACTTC.

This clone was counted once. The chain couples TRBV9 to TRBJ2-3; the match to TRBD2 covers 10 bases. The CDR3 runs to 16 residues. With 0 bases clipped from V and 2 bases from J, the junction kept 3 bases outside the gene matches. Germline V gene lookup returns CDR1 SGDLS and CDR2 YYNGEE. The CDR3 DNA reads TGTGCCAGCAGCGTAGAAGCGGGGGGGCCCACAGATACGCAGTATTTT. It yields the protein CASSVEAGGPTDTQYF.

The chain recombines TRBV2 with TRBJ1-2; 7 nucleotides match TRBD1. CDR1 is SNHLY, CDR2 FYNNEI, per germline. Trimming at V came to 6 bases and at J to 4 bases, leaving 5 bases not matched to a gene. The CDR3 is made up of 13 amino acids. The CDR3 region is CASRDDRAYGYTF. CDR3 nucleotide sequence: TGTGCCAGCAGGGATGACAGGGCCTATGGCTACACCTTC.

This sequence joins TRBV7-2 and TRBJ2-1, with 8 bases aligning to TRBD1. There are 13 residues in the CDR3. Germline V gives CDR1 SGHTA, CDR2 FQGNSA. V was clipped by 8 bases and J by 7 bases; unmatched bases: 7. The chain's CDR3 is CASRDRQRNEQFF. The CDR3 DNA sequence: TGTGCCAGCCGGGACAGGCAGAGGAATGAGCAGTTCTTC. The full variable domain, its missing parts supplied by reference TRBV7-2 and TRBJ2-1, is GAGVSQSPSNKVTEKGKDVELRCDPISGHTALYWYRQSLGQGLEFLIYFQGNSAPDKSGLPSDRFSAERTGGSVSTLTIQRTQQEDSAVYLCASRDRQRNEQFFGPGTRLTVL.

In DNA, the CDR3 is TGCGCCAGCAGCCCTTGGTCAGGGGACATCGGAAACACCATATATTTT. This gives the protein CASSPWSGDIGNTIYF. This chain connects TRBV5-1 to TRBJ1-3; a possible D gene is TRBD1 (6 bases). CDR1 and CDR2 (germline): SGHRS, YFSETQ. Between the trimmed V and J ends, which lost 4 bases and 4 bases, there was a span of 18 bases. This CDR3 has 16 residues.

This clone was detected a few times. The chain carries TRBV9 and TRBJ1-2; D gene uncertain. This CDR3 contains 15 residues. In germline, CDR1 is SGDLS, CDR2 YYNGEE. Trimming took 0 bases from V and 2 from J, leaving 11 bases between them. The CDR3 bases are TGTGCCAGCAGCGTAGAAGTGGCGGGCAACTATGGCTACACCTTC. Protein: CASSVEVAGNYGYTF.

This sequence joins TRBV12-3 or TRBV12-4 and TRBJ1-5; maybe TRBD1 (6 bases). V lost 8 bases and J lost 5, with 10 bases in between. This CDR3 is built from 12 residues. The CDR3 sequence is CASGDNDQPQHF. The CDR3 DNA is TGTGCCAGCGGGGACAACGATCAGCCCCAGCATTTT.

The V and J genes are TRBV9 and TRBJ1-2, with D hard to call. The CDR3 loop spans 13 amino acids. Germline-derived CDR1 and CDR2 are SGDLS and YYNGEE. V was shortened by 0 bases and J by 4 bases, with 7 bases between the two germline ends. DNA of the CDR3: TGTGCCAGCAGCGTAGGCAGATTCTATGGCTACACCTTC. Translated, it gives CASSVGRFYGYTF. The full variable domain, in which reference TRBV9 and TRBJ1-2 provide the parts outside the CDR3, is DSGVTQTPKHLITATGQRVTLRCSPRSGDLSVYWYQQSLDQGLQFLIQYYNGEERAKGNILERFSAQQFPDLHSELNLSSLELGDSALYFCASSVGRFYGYTFGSGTRLTVV.

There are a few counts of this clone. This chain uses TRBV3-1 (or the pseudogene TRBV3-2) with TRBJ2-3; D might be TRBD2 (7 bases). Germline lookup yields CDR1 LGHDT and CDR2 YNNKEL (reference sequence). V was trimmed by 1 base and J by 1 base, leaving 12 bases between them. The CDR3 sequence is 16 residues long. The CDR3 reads CASSQVAGAGTDTQYF. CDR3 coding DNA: TGTGCCAGCAGCCAAGTGGCGGGGGCTGGCACAGATACGCAGTATTTT.

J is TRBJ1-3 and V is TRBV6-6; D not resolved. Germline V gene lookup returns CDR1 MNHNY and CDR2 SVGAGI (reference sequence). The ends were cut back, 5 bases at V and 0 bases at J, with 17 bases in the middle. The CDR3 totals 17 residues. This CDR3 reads CASSPITGSTSGNTIYF. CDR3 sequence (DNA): TGTGCCAGCAGTCCAATAACCGGGTCAACCTCTGGAAACACCATATATTTT.

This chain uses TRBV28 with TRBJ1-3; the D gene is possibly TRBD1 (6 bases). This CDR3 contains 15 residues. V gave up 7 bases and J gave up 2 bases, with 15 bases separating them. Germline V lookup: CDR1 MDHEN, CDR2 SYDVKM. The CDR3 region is CASTISGTTGNTIYF. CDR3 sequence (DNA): TGTGCCAGCACCATATCGGGGACAACTGGAAACACCATATATTTT.

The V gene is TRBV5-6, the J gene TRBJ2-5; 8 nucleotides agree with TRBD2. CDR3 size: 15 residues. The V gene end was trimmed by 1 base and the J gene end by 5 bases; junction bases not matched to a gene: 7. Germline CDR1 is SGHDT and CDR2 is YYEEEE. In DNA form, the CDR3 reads TGTGCCAGCAGCTTGCACGGGGGGGAATTGGAGACCCAGTACTTC. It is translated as CASSLHGGELETQYF.

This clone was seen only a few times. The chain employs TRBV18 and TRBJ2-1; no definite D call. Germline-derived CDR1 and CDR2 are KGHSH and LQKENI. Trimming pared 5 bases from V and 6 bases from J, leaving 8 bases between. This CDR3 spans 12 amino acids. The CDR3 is CASSAQANEQFF. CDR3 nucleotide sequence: TGTGCCAGCTCAGCACAAGCCAATGAGCAGTTCTTC.